What follows are 3 T cell receptor beta chains derived from one specimen sequenced in a study of early T cells in non-severe SARS-CoV-2 infection. TCRdb analysed the 5' RACE reads with MiXCR anew, one entry per CDR3 protein. Seen here are 50,000 to 70,000 distinct CDR3 sequences, around an eighth observed once, and the top ten hold roughly 4%. Sequencing was done on a sample of whole blood. These receptor sequences come from an adult who was a healthcare worker with PCR-confirmed SARS-CoV-2 infection or an uninfected control (not recorded which).

The chain has TRBV7-6 and TRBJ2-5; 7 bases line up with TRBD1. Germline V gene data show CDR1 as SGHVS and CDR2 as FNYEAQ. The CDR3 loop spans 14 amino acids. The trim removed 4 bases at V and 1 base at J, leaving 3 bases unmatched. The CDR3 DNA sequence: TGTGCCAGCAGCTACTCAGGGGGCCAAGAGACCCAGTACTTC. It is translated as CASSYSGGQETQYF.

This clonotype was counted only a few times. The genes are TRBV2 and TRBJ2-3; 7 nucleotides match TRBD1. The CDR3 consists of 15 residues. The V segment lost 4 bases and the J segment 2 bases; nucleotides outside the gene matches: 6. Germline lookup yields CDR1 SNHLY and CDR2 FYNNEI. The CDR3, as DNA: TGTGCCAGCAGTGTGGTGGGACAGACCACAGATACGCAGTATTTT. It is translated as CASSVVGQTTDTQYF.

This clonotype was detected only a few times. The chain recombines TRBV5-5 with TRBJ2-2, with unresolved D. Per germline, CDR1 SGHKS and CDR2 YYEKEE (reference sequence). The CDR3 sequence is 13 residues long. Trimming took off 4 bases at V and 5 bases at J, with 9 bases between the two ends. This chain's CDR3 is CASSPRETGELFF. DNA of the CDR3: TGTGCCAGCAGCCCTAGGGAAACCGGGGAGCTGTTTTTT.